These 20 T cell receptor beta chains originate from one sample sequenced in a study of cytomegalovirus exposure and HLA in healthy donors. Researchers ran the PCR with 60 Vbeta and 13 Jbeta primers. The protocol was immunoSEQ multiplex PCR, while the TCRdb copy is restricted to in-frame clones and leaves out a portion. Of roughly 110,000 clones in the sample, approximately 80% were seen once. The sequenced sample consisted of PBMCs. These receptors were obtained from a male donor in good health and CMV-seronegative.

The CDR3 loop reads CASSSLAGIPYEQYF. In nucleotides, the CDR3 is TGTGCCAGCAGCTCACTAGCGGGAATTCCCTACGAGCAGTACTTC. The rearrangement joins TRBV11-1 to TRBJ2-7; 10 bases are shared with TRBD2. This CDR3 is built from 15 residues. The germline gives CDR1 SGHAT, CDR2 FQDESV (reference sequence). Losses at the gene ends were 4 bases for V and 2 bases for J; bases not matched to a gene: 5.

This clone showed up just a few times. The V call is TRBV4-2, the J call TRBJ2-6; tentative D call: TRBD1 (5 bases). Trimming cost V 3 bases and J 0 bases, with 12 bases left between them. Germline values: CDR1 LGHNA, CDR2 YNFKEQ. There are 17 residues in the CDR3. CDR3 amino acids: CASSQALGHSGANVLTF. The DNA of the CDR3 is TGTGCCAGCAGCCAGGCACTGGGGCACTCTGGGGCCAACGTCCTGACTTTC.

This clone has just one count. The CDR3 DNA reads TGTGCCAGCAGTTCCGGACAGGGTGGCTACACCTTC. Its translation is CASSSGQGGYTF. This chain connects TRBV28 to TRBJ1-2; 8 bases agree with TRBD1. V lost 4 bases, J lost 7 bases, and 2 bases stayed unmatched. The CDR3 loop spans 12 amino acids. Germline lookup yields CDR1 MDHEN and CDR2 SYDVKM.

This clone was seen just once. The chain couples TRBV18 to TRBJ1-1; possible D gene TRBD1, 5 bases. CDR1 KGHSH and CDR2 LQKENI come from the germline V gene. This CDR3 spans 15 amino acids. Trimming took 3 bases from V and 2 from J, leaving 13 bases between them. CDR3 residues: CASSPQPQGNTEAFF. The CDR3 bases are TGTGCCAGCTCACCTCAACCCCAGGGCAACACTGAAGCTTTCTTT.

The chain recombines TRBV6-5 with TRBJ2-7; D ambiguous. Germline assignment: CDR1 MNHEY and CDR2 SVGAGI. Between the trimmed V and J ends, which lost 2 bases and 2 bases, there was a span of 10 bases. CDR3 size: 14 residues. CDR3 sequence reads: CASSYGGSTYEQYF. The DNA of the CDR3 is TGTGCCAGCAGTTACGGTGGCAGTACCTACGAGCAGTACTTC.

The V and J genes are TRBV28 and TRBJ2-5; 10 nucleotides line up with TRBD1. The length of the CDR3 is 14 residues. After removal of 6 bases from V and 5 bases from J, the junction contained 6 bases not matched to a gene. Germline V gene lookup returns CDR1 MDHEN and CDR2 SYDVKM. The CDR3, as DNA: TGTGCCAGCAGAGGGGACAGGGGATGGGAGACCCAGTACTTC. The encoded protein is CASRGDRGWETQYF.

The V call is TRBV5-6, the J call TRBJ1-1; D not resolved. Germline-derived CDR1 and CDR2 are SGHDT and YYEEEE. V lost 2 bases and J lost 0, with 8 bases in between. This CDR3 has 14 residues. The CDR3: CASSFQAMNTEAFF. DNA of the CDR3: TGTGCCAGCAGCTTTCAGGCTATGAACACTGAAGCTTTCTTT.

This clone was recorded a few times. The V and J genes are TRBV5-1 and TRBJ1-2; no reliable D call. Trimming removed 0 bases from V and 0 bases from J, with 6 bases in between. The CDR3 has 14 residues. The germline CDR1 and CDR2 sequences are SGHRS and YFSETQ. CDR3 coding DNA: TGCGCCAGCAGCTTGGGCCCGGCTAACTATGGCTACACCTTC. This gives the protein CASSLGPANYGYTF.

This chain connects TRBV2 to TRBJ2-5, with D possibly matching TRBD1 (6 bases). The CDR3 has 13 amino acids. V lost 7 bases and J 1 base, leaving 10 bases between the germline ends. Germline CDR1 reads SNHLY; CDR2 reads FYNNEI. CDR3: CASKTDSQETQYF. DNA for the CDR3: TGTGCCAGCAAAACGGACAGCCAAGAGACCCAGTACTTC.

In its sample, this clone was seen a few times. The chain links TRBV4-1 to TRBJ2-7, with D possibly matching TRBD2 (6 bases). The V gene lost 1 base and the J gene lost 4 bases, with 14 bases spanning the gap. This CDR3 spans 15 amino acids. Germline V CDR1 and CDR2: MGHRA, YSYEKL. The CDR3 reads CASSQGGNGGYEQYF. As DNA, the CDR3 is TGCGCCAGCAGCCAAGGCGGGAACGGCGGGTACGAGCAGTACTTC.

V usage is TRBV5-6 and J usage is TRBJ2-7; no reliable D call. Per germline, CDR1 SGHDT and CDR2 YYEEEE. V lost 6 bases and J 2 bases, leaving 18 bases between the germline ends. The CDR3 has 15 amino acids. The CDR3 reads CASNLRSTSPYEQYF. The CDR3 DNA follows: TGTGCCAGCAACCTGAGGTCTACCTCCCCCTACGAGCAGTACTTC.

CDR3 region: CAWSVSGGFQETQYF. The CDR3 coding sequence is TGTGCCTGGAGTGTTTCGGGGGGGTTCCAAGAGACCCAGTACTTC. V usage is TRBV30 and J usage is TRBJ2-5, with TRBD2 identical over 8 bases. CDR1 is GTSNPN and CDR2 is SVGIG in the germline V gene (reference sequence). This CDR3 is 15 amino acids long. V gave up 0 bases and J gave up 1 base; unmatched junction bases: 4.

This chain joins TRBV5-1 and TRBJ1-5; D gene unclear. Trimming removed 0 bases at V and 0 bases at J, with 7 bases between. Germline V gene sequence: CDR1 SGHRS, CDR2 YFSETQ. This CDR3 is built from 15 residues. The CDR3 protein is CASSLDSHSNQPQHF. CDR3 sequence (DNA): TGCGCCAGCAGCTTGGACAGCCATAGCAATCAGCCCCAGCATTTT.

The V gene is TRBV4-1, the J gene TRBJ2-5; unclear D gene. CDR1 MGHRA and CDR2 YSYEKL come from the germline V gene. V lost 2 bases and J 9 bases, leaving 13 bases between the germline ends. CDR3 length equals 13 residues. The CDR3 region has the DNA TGCGCCAGCAGCCAAATATTAGTTGAGGCCCAGTACTTC. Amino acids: CASSQILVEAQYF.

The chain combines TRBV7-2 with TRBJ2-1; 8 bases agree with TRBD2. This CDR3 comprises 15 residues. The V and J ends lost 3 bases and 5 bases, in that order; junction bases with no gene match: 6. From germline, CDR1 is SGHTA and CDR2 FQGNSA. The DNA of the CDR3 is TGTGCCAGCAGCTTTATGACTAGCGTCGACAATGAGCAGTTCTTC. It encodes CASSFMTSVDNEQFF.

The CDR3 spells CASSFSGATDTQYF. The DNA of the CDR3 is TGTGCCAGCAGCTTCTCGGGAGCGACAGATACGCAGTATTTT. This chain uses TRBV5-4 with TRBJ2-3, with D possibly TRBD2 on 6 matching bases. CDR1 is SGHNT and CDR2 is YYREEE in the germline V gene (reference sequence). The CDR3 extends over 14 amino acids. With 2 bases removed from V and 3 bases from J, the gap between germline ends came to 10 bases.

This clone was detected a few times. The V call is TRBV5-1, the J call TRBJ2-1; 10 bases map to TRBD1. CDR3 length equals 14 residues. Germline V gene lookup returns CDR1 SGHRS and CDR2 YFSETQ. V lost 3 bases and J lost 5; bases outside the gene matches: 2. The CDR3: CASSSGTGDNEQFF. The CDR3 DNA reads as TGCGCCAGCAGCTCCGGGACAGGGGACAATGAGCAGTTCTTC.

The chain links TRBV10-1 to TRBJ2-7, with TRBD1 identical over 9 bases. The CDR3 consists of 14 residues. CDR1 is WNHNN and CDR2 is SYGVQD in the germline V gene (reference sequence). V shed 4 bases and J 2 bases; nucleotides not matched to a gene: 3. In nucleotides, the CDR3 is TGCGCCAGCAGTGGGACAGGGGATCCCTACGAGCAGTACTTC. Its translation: CASSGTGDPYEQYF.

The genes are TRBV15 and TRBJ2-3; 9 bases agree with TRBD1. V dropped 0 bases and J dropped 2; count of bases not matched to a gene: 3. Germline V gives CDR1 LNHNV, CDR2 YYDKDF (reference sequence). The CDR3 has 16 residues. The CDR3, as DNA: TGTGCCACCAGCAGAGAGGACAGGGGATACACAGATACGCAGTATTTT. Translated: CATSREDRGYTDTQYF.

CDR3 sequence: CAIAAGVYSNQPQHF. In DNA form, the CDR3 reads TGTGCCATCGCCGCCGGGGTATATAGCAATCAGCCCCAGCATTTT. The rearrangement links TRBV28 to TRBJ1-5; D is uncertain. The CDR3 contains 15 residues. Germline V gene lookup returns CDR1 MDHEN and CDR2 SYDVKM. Trimming pared 10 bases from V and 0 bases from J, leaving 16 bases between.